This TCR beta chain is drawn from a study of identical twins. TCRdb itself ran the 5' RACE reads through MiXCR, one entry per CDR3 protein. The sample consists of fewer than 650,000 distinct CDR3 sequences, nearly 10% of them appearing once. General study findings and limits: Out-of-frame alpha sequences that twins shared showed excess low generation probability. The conclusions drew on cross-sectional statistical analysis instead of tracking the same donors.

The CDR3 is 14 amino acids. The V end lost 0 bases, the J end lost 2 bases, and 8 bases lay between the germline ends. Germline V gene lookup returns CDR1 LNHNV and CDR2 YYDKDF (reference sequence). About this clonotype itself: Antigen specificity is unknown.

In addition, the sample was reused for a study of yellow fever vaccine responses in identical twins.

This clonotype originated in a woman in her late teens or twenties in good health. The chain carries TRBV15 and TRBJ2-7; tentatively, D is TRBD2 (5 bases). Source material: PBMCs. DNA for the CDR3: TGTGCCACCAGCAGAGATGTCGGGGCCTACGAGCAGTACTTC. As protein: CATSRDVGAYEQYF. Complete variable domain (other parts from reference TRBV15 and TRBJ2-7): DAMVIQNPRYQVTQFGKPVTLSCSQTLNHNVMYWYQQKSSQAPKLLFHYYDKDFNNEADTPDNFQSRRPNTSFCFLDIRSPGLGDTAMYLCATSRDVGAYEQYFGPGTRLTVT.